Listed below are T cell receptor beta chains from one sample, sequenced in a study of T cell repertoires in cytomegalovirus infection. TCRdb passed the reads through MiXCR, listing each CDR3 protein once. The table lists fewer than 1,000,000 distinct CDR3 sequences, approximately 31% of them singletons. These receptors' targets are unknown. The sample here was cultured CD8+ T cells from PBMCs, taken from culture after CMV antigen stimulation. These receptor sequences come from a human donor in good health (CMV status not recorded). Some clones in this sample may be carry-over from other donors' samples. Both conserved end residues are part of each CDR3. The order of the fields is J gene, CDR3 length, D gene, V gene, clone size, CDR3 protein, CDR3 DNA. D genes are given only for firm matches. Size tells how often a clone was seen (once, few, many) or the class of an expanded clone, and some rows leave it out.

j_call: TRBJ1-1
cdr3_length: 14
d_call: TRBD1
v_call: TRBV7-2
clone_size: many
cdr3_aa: CASSSQGVNTEAFF
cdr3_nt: TGTGCCAGCAGCTCTCAGGGGGTGAACACTGAAGCTTTCTTT

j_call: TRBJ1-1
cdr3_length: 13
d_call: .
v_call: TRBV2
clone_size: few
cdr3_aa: CARAIRVNTEAFF
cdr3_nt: TGTGCCAGGGCGATACGAGTGAACACTGAAGCTTTCTTT

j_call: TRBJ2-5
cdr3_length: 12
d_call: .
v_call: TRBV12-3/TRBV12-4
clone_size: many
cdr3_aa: CASSPDRETQYF
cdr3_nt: TGTGCCAGCAGCCCGGACCGGGAGACCCAGTACTTC

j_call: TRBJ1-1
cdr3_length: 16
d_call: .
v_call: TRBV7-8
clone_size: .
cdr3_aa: CASSLEAGGRNTEAFF
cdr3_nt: TGTGCCAGCAGCTTAGAGGCCGGGGGCCGTAACACTGAAGCTTTCTTT

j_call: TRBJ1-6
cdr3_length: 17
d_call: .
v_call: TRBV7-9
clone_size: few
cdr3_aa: CASSETGFSSYNSPLHF
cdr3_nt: TGTGCCAGCAGCGAAACAGGTTTTTCGTCCTATAATTCACCCCTCCACTTT

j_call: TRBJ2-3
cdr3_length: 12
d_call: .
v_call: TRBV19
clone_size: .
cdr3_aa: CASSILGDTQYF
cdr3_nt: TGTGCCAGTAGTATTCTGGGAGATACGCAGTATTTT

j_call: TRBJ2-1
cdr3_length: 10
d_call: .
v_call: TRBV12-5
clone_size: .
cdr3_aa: CASGLLEQFF
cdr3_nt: TGTGCTAGTGGTTTGCTTGAGCAGTTCTTC

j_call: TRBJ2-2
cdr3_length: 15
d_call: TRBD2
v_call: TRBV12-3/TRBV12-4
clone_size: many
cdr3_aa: CASGGLAGTTGELFF
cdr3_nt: TGTGCCAGCGGGGGACTAGCGGGGACCACCGGGGAGCTGTTTTTT

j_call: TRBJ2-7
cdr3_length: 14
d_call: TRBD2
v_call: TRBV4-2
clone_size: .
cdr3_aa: CASSTRDYPYEQYF
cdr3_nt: TGTGCCAGCAGCACCCGGGACTACCCTTACGAGCAGTACTTC

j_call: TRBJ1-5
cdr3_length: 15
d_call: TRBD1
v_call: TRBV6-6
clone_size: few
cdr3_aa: CASSEGQGHNQPQHF
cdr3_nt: TGTGCCAGCAGTGAGGGACAGGGTCACAATCAGCCCCAGCATTTT

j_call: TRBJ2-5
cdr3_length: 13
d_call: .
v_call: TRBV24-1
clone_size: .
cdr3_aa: CATSEAEQETQYF
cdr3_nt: TGTGCCACCAGTGAGGCAGAACAAGAGACCCAGTACTTC

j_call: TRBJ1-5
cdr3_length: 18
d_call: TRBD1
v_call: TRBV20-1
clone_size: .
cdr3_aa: CSARGKTGDSKTNQPQHF
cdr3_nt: TGCAGTGCTAGAGGAAAGACAGGGGACAGCAAAACCAATCAGCCCCAGCATTTT

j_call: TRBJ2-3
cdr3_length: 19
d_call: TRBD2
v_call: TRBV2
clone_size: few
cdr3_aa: CASSEAWSGTSGYTDTQYF
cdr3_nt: TGTGCCAGCAGTGAAGCGTGGTCTGGGACTAGCGGTTACACAGATACGCAGTATTTT

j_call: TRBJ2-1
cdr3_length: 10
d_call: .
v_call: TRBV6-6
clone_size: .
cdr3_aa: CATGGEEQFF
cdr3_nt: TGTGCCACCGGGGGCGAGGAGCAGTTCTTC

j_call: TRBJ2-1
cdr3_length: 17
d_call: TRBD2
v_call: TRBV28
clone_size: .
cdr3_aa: CASSLTSGGPSYNEQFF
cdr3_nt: TGTGCCAGCAGTTTGACTAGCGGGGGACCCTCCTACAATGAGCAGTTCTTC

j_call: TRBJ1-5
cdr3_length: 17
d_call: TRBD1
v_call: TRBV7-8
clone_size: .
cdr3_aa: CASSSRTGGGNNQPQHF
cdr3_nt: TGTGCCAGCAGCTCGCGGACAGGGGGTGGAAACAATCAGCCCCAGCATTTT

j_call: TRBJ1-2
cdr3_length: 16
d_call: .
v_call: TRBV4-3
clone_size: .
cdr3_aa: CASSQDEQKFNYGYTF
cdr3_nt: TGCGCCAGCAGCCAAGATGAACAGAAGTTTAACTATGGCTACACCTTC

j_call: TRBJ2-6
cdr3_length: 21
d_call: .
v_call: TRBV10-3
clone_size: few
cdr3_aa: CAISETERGLRAHSGANVLTF
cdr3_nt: TGTGCCATCAGTGAGACGGAACGGGGCCTGCGGGCCCACTCTGGGGCCAACGTCCTGACTTTC

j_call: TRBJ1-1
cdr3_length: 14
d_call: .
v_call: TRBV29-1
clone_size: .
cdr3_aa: CSVEDVEAGSEAFF
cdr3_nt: TGCAGCGTTGAAGACGTAGAGGCAGGGTCTGAAGCTTTCTTT

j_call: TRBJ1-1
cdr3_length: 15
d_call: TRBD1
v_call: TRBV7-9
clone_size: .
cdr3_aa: CASSYGQVKDTEAFF
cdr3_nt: TGTGCCAGCAGCTATGGACAGGTTAAGGACACTGAAGCTTTCTTT

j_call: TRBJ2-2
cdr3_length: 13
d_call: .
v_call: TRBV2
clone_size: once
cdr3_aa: CASVFANTGELFF
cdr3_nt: TGTGCCAGCGTCTTTGCGAACACCGGGGAGCTGTTTTTT

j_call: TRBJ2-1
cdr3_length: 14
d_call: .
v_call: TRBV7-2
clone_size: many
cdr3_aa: CASSLVTVGDEQFF
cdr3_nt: TGTGCCAGCAGCTTAGTAACGGTAGGCGATGAGCAGTTCTTC

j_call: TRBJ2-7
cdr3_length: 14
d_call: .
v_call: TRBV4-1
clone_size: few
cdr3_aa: CASSQDEGSYEQYF
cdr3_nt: TGCGCCAGCAGCCAAGATGAGGGTAGCTACGAGCAGTACTTC